This T cell receptor (beta chain) was identified during a study of CD8+ T cells in alopecia areata. Across the whole study: The duration of tofacitinib was 6 to 18 months, with 6 months off drug afterward.

The treatment here: oral pan-JAK inhibitor, 5-10 mg twice daily. It was from alopecia areata patients that lesional scalp punch biopsies and peripheral blood were collected. T lymphocytes (CD4+ and CD8+) were sorted from PBMCs. There are a few counts of this clone. RNA extraction was followed by reverse transcription into cDNA, which acted as the sequencing template. Profiling relied on immunoSEQ multiplex PCR, and the TCRdb table lists in-frame clones only, not all of them. This sample has 100,000 or so clones, with 55% to 75% found just once. Germline V gene sequence: CDR1 MNHEY, CDR2 SMNVEV (reference sequence). With 6 bases removed from V and 3 bases from J, the gap between germline ends came to 15 bases. CDR3 size: 14 residues.

The TCR sequence derives from a human donor with alopecia areata. The starting material was CD8+ T cells sorted from blood, obtained at approximately week 56, from a patient treated with tofacitinib. The V gene is TRBV27, the J gene TRBJ2-7; no reliable D call. CDR3 residues: CASRSPRQLYEQYF. CDR3 DNA sequence: TGTGCCAGCAGATCACCCAGGCAACTCTACGAGCAGTACTTC.